This T cell receptor (beta chain) appears in the sequencing data of a study of cytomegalovirus exposure and HLA in healthy donors. About the research overall: Sequencing of 150 million to 200 million T cells in an earlier analysis found around 100 million unique TCR beta sequences.

The PCR had 60 Vbeta and 13 Jbeta primers. This table comes from immunoSEQ multiplex PCR, and its TCRdb copy is limited to in-frame clones, with some not included. The sample lists 30,000 to 50,000 clones, almost 70% occurring once. Points on this clone: The antigen is undetermined.

Whole-study results and caveats: Later on, a genetic analysis was performed. It linked a missense variant in DCLRE1C with V- and J-gene trimming of TCR beta. According to a later analysis, most TCR beta chains associated with CMV appeared HLA-restricted. What a later analysis reportedly showed was that an Asian-associated ancestry cluster had fewer N-insertions than the roughly 720-donor mean.

Material: PBMCs. The origin of this receptor is a middle-aged man in good health and CMV-seronegative.

The CDR3 sequence: CASTSGQEGIGGYTF. The CDR3, as DNA: TGTGCCAGCACATCCGGACAGGAAGGAATCGGTGGCTACACCTTC. The chain is built from TRBV18 and TRBJ1-2, with TRBD1 matching over 7 bases. Germline V lookup: CDR1 KGHSH, CDR2 LQKENI. The CDR3 contains 15 residues. V shed 8 bases and J 7 bases; nucleotides not matched to a gene: 16.